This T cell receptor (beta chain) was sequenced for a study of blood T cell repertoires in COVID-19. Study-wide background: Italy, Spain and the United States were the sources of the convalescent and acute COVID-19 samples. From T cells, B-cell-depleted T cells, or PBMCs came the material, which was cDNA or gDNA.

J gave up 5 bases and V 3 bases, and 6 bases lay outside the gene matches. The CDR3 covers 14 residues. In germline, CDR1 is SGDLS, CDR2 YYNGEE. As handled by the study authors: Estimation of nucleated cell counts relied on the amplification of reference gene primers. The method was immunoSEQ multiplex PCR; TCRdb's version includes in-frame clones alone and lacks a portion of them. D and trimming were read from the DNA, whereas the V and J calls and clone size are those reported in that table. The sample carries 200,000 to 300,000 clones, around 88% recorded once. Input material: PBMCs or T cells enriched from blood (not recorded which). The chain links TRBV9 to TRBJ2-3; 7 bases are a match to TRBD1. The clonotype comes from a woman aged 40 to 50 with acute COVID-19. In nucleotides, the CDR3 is TGTGCCAGCAGCGGACTACAGGGGATAGATACGCAGTATTTT. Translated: CASSGLQGIDTQYF.